These T cell receptor beta chains were read from a single sample in a study of cytomegalovirus exposure and HLA in healthy donors. The table came from immunoSEQ multiplex PCR; TCRdb's copy has only in-frame clones and leaves some out. Seen here are some 150,000 clones, 80% observed once, and the top ten hold roughly 2.9%. Sequenced: PBMCs. These receptors came from a woman younger than 45 in good health and CMV-seronegative. Both conserved end residues are part of each CDR3. The D gene is left open where the match is weak. A row's size may be missing; if present it is once, few, many or a size class.

v_call: TRBV7-9
j_call: TRBJ1-3
clone_size: NA
d_call: TRBD1
cdr3_nt: TGTGCCAGCAGCTCGCAGGACAGGGCTGGAAACACCATATATTTT
cdr3_aa: CASSSQDRAGNTIYF

v_call: TRBV5-1
j_call: TRBJ1-1
clone_size: NA
d_call: NA
cdr3_nt: TGCGCCAGCAGCTTGGGGGGAGGGACCTACACTGAAGCTTTCTTT
cdr3_aa: CASSLGGGTYTEAFF

v_call: TRBV6-5
j_call: TRBJ1-6
clone_size: few
d_call: NA
cdr3_nt: TGTGCCAGCAGCAGGATTAAGGATTCACCCCTCCACTTT
cdr3_aa: CASSRIKDSPLHF

v_call: TRBV28
j_call: TRBJ2-6
clone_size: NA
d_call: TRBD2
cdr3_nt: TGTGCCAGCAGTTTAAACTCAGCGGGGAGCTCTGGGGCCAACGTCCTGACTTTC
cdr3_aa: CASSLNSAGSSGANVLTF

v_call: TRBV28
j_call: TRBJ2-4
clone_size: NA
d_call: TRBD2
cdr3_nt: TGTGCCAGCAGTTTACCACCTAGCGGGCTAGCCAAAAACATTCAGTACTTC
cdr3_aa: CASSLPPSGLAKNIQYF

v_call: TRBV5-1
j_call: TRBJ2-1
clone_size: NA
d_call: TRBD1
cdr3_nt: TGCGCCAGCAGCTCAGGACAGGTCTCGCAGTTCTTC
cdr3_aa: CASSSGQVSQFF

v_call: TRBV27
j_call: TRBJ1-1
clone_size: NA
d_call: NA
cdr3_nt: TGTGCCAGCAGCCCCACAGGGTTGGGGTCTGAAGCTTTCTTT
cdr3_aa: CASSPTGLGSEAFF

v_call: TRBV7-2
j_call: TRBJ1-1
clone_size: NA
d_call: NA
cdr3_nt: TGTGCCAGCAGCTTAGTAGCGGGGGAAGCTTTCTTT
cdr3_aa: CASSLVAGEAFF

v_call: TRBV2
j_call: TRBJ2-2
clone_size: once
d_call: NA
cdr3_nt: TGTGCCAGCAGGGTTAGAATCACCGGGGAGCTGTTTTTT
cdr3_aa: CASRVRITGELFF

v_call: TRBV5-1
j_call: TRBJ2-1
clone_size: few
d_call: TRBD2
cdr3_nt: TGCGCCAGCAGCCGGGTGGGGACTAGCGGCTACAATGAGCAGTTCTTC
cdr3_aa: CASSRVGTSGYNEQFF

v_call: TRBV6-1
j_call: TRBJ2-1
clone_size: NA
d_call: TRBD2
cdr3_nt: TGTGCCAGCATGTCCGGCGGGAGTTCTGATGAGCAGTTCTTC
cdr3_aa: CASMSGGSSDEQFF

v_call: TRBV11-2
j_call: TRBJ2-2
clone_size: NA
d_call: TRBD2
cdr3_nt: TGTGCCAGCAGCTCTATGGCGGGGGGGGTCGGGGAGCTGTTTTTT
cdr3_aa: CASSSMAGGVGELFF

v_call: TRBV4-1
j_call: TRBJ1-1
clone_size: NA
d_call: NA
cdr3_nt: TGCGCCAGCAGCCCAGGGGACGGCGACACTGAAGCTTTCTTT
cdr3_aa: CASSPGDGDTEAFF

v_call: TRBV11-1
j_call: TRBJ2-3
clone_size: NA
d_call: TRBD2
cdr3_nt: TGTGCCAGCAGATCGGGGGGGTCGGGAACCACAGATACGCAGTATTTT
cdr3_aa: CASRSGGSGTTDTQYF

v_call: TRBV2
j_call: TRBJ2-7
clone_size: few
d_call: TRBD2
cdr3_nt: TGTGCCAGCAGTTTAGCGGGGGGAACCTACGAGCAGTACTTC
cdr3_aa: CASSLAGGTYEQYF

v_call: TRBV30
j_call: TRBJ2-3
clone_size: few
d_call: NA
cdr3_nt: TGTGCCTGGAGTCGCGGCACAGATACGCAGTATTTT
cdr3_aa: CAWSRGTDTQYF

v_call: TRBV19
j_call: TRBJ2-7
clone_size: NA
d_call: NA
cdr3_nt: TGTGCCAGTAGTATTACGGACAGTAGAGGCGAGCAGTACTTC
cdr3_aa: CASSITDSRGEQYF

v_call: TRBV29-1
j_call: TRBJ2-7
clone_size: NA
d_call: NA
cdr3_nt: TGCAGCGCCGCCAGGAGACAGGGAGGCGAGCAGTACTTC
cdr3_aa: CSAARRQGGEQYF

v_call: TRBV23-1
j_call: TRBJ1-2
clone_size: NA
d_call: NA
cdr3_nt: TGCGCCAGCAGTCTTTATTCCTGGGGCGATAACTATGGCTACACCTTC
cdr3_aa: CASSLYSWGDNYGYTF

v_call: TRBV5-5
j_call: TRBJ1-1
clone_size: NA
d_call: TRBD1
cdr3_nt: TGTGCCAGCAGACCCACAGGGGCAATGAACACTGAAGCTTTCTTT
cdr3_aa: CASRPTGAMNTEAFF

v_call: TRBV4-1
j_call: TRBJ2-5
clone_size: NA
d_call: NA
cdr3_nt: TGCGCCAGCAGCCAAGATTGGGCAGAGACCCAGTACTTC
cdr3_aa: CASSQDWAETQYF

v_call: TRBV29-1
j_call: TRBJ2-7
clone_size: NA
d_call: TRBD1
cdr3_nt: TGCAGCGCACGGACAGGGGCCTACGAGCAGTACTTC
cdr3_aa: CSARTGAYEQYF

v_call: TRBV27
j_call: TRBJ2-1
clone_size: once
d_call: NA
cdr3_nt: TGTGCCAGCAGTCTATACAATGAGCAGTTCTTC
cdr3_aa: CASSLYNEQFF

v_call: TRBV19
j_call: TRBJ1-5
clone_size: NA
d_call: NA
cdr3_nt: TGTGCCAGTAGTATAAATCGGTCGGGGGGCTCGTATCAGCCCCAGCATTTT
cdr3_aa: CASSINRSGGSYQPQHF